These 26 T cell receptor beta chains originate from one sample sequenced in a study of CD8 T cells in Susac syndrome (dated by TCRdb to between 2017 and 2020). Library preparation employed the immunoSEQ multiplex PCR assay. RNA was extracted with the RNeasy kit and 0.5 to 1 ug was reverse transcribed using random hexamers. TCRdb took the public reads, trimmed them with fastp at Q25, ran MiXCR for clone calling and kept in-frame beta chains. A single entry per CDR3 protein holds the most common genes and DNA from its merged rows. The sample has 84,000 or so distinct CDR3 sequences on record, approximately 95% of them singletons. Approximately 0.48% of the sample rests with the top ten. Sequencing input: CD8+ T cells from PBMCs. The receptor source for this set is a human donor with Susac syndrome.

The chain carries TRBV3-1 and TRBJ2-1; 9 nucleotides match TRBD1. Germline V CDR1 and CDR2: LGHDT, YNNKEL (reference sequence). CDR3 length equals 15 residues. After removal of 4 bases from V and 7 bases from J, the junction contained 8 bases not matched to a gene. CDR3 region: CASSPRDRAKNEQFF. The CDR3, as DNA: TGTGCCAGCAGCCCCCGGGACAGGGCAAAAAATGAGCAGTTCTTC.

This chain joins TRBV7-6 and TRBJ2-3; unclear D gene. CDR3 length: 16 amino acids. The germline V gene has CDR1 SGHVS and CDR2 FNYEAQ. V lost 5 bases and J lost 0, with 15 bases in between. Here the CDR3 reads CASSLPGGSSTDTQYF. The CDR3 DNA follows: TGTGCCAGCAGCCTCCCAGGCGGCTCTAGCACAGATACGCAGTATTTT.

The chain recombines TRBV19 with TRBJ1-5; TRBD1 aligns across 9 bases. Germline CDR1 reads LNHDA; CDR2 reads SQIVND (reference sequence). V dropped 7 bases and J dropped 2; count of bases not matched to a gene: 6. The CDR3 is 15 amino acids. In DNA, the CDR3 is TGTGCCAGTACCTGGGGACAGGGTGGCAATCAGCCCCAGCATTTT. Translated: CASTWGQGGNQPQHF.

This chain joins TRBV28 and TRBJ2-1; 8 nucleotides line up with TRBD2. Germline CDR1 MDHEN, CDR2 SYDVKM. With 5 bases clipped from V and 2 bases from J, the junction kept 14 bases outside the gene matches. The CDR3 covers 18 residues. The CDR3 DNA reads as TGTGCCAGCAGTCCGTCGACTAGCGTGCATGCCCCCTACAATGAGCAGTTCTTC. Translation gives CASSPSTSVHAPYNEQFF. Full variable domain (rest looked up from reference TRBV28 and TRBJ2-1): DVKVTQSSRYLVKRTGEKVFLECVQDMDHENMFWYRQDPGLGLRLIYFSYDVKMKEKGDIPEGYSVSREKKERFSLILESASTNQTSMYLCASSPSTSVHAPYNEQFFGPGTRLTVL.

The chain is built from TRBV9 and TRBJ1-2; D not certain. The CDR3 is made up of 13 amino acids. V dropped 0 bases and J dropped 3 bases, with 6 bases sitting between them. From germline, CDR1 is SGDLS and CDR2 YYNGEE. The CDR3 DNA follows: TGTGCCAGCAGCGTAGCCGGGGACTATGGCTACACCTTC. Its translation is CASSVAGDYGYTF.

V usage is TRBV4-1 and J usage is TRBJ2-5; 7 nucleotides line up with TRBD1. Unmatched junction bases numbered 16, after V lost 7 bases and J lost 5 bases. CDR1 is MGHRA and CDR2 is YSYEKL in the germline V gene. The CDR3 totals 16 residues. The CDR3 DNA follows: TGCGCCAGCACCGCAGAACAGGGGTGGTTCCGGGAGACCCAGTACTTC. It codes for CASTAEQGWFRETQYF.

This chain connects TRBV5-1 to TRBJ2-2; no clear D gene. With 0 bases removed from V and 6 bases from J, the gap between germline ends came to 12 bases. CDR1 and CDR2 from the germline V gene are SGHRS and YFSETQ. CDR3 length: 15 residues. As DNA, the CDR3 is TGCGCCAGCAGCTTGGATCTGGGAAGGCCCGGGGAGCTGTTTTTT. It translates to CASSLDLGRPGELFF.

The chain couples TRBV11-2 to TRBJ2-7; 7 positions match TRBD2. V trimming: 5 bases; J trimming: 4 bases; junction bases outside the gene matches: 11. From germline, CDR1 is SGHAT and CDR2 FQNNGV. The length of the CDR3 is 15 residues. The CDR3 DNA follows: TGTGCCAGCAGCCCCCCGGCGGGAGAGCAGTACGAGCAGTACTTC. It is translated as CASSPPAGEQYEQYF.

Here the CDR3 DNA reads TGCGCCAGCAGCCAAGATGGTTGGCGGGAAAATGAGCAGTTCTTC. This codes for CASSQDGWRENEQFF. The J gene is TRBJ2-1, the V gene TRBV4-3; the D gene is possibly TRBD2 (6 bases). The germline gives CDR1 LGHNA, CDR2 YSLEER. CDR3 length equals 15 residues. V was pared by 0 bases and J by 7 bases, with 13 bases between.

As DNA, the CDR3 is TGCAGTGCTAGACCCTGGACAGGTCCCTACGAGCAGTACTTC. Encoded protein: CSARPWTGPYEQYF. This chain joins TRBV20-1 and TRBJ2-7, with 7 positions matching TRBD1. CDR3 length: 14 amino acids. Germline V gives CDR1 DFQATT, CDR2 SNEGSKA (reference sequence). V was pared by 2 bases and J by 2 bases, with 6 bases of the junction left unmatched.

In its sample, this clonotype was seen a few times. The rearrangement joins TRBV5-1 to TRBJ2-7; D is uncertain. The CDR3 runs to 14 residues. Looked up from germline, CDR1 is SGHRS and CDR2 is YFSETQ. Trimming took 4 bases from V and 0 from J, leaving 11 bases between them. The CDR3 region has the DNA TGCGCCAGCAGCGCCAGGCCCCTCTCCTACGAGCAGTACTTC. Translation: CASSARPLSYEQYF.

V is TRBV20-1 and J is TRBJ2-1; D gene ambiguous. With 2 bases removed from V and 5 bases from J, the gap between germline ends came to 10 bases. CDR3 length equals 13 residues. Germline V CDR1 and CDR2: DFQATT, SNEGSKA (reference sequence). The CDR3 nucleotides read TGCAGTGCTAGATTGGACCGAAACAATGAGCAGTTCTTC. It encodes CSARLDRNNEQFF.

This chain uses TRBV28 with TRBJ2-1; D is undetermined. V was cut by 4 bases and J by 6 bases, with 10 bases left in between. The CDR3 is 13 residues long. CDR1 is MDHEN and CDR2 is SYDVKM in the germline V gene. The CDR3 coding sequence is TGTGCCAGCAGTTCAGTTCTTGGCAATGAGCAGTTCTTC. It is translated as CASSSVLGNEQFF.

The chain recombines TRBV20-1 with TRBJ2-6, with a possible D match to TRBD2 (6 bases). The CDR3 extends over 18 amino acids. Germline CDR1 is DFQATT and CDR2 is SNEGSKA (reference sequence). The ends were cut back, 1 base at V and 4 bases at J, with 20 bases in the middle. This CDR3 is CSARGASVSKRGANVLTF. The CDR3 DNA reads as TGCAGTGCTAGAGGGGCTAGCGTTTCGAAGAGGGGGGCCAACGTCCTGACTTTC.

The CDR3 region is CASSQFRDSGSNEQFF. CDR3 coding DNA: TGCGCCAGCAGCCAATTCCGGGACTCCGGGAGCAATGAGCAGTTCTTC. The genes are TRBV4-3 and TRBJ2-1; D possibly corresponds to TRBD2 (6 bases). This CDR3 contains 16 residues. Trimming removed 2 bases at V and 6 bases at J, with 17 bases between. CDR1 is LGHNA, CDR2 YSLEER, per germline.

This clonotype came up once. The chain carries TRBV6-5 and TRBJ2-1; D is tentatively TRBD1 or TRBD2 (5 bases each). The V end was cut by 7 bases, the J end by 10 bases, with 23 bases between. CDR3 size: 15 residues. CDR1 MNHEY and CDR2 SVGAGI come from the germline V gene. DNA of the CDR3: TGTGCCAGCACCTACATGAGGGGTCCCAATATCGAGCAGTTCTTC. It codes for CASTYMRGPNIEQFF.

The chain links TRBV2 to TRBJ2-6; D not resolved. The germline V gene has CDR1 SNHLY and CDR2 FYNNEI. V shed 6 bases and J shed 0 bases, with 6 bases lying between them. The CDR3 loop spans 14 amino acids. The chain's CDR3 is CASSVGSGANVLTF. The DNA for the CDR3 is TGTGCCAGCAGCGTAGGCTCTGGGGCCAACGTCCTGACTTTC.

CDR3 loop: CASRPRRGNEQFF. The CDR3 DNA is TGTGCCAGCAGACCCCGGAGGGGCAATGAGCAGTTCTTC. The chain has TRBV9 and TRBJ2-1; tentative D call: TRBD2 (6 bases). The germline CDR1 and CDR2 sequences are SGDLS and YYNGEE. This CDR3 is 13 amino acids long. The ends were cut back, 5 bases at V and 6 bases at J, with 12 bases in the middle. Full variable domain (missing parts from reference TRBV9 and TRBJ2-1): DSGVTQTPKHLITATGQRVTLRCSPRSGDLSVYWYQQSLDQGLQFLIQYYNGEERAKGNILERFSAQQFPDLHSELNLSSLELGDSALYFCASRPRRGNEQFFGPGTRLTVL.

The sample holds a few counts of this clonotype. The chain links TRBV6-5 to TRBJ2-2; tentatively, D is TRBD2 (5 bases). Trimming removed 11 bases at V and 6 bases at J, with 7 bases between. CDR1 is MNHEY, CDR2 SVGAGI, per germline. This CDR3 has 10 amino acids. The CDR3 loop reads CAVGAGELFF. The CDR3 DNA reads TGTGCCGTCGGGGCCGGGGAGCTGTTTTTT.

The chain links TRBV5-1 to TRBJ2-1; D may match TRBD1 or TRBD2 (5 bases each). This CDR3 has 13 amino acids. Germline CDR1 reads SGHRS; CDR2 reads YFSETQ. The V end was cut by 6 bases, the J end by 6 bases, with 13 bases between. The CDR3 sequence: CASTWGTTNEQFF. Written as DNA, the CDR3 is TGCGCCAGCACCTGGGGGACCACCAATGAGCAGTTCTTC.

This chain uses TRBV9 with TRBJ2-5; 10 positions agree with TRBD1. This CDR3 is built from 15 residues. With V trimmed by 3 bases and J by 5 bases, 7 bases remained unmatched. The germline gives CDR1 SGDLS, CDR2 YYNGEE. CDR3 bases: TGTGCCAGCAGCGGGGGACAGGGGATTGTTGAGACCCAGTACTTC. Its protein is CASSGGQGIVETQYF.

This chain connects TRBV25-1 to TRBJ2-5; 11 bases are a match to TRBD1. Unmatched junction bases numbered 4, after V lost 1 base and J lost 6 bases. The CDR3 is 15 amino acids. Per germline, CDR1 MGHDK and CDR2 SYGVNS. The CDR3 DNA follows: TGTGCCAGCAGTGAATGGACAGGGGGCGGGAAGACCCAGTACTTC. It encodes CASSEWTGGGKTQYF.

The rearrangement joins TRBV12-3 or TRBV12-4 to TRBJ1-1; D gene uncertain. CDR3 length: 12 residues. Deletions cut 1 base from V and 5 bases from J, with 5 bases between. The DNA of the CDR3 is TGTGCCAGCAGTTTAGGTGTGACTGAAGCTTTCTTT. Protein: CASSLGVTEAFF.

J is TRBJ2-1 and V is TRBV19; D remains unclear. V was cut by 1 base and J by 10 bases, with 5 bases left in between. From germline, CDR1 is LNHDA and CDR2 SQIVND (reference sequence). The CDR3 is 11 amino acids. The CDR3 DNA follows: TGTGCCAGTAGTATAGGCTGGGAGCAGTTCTTC. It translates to CASSIGWEQFF. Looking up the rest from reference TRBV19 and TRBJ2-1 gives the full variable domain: DGGITQSPKYLFRKEGQNVTLSCEQNLNHDAMYWYRQDPGQGLRLIYYSQIVNDFQKGDIAEGYSVSREKKESFPLTVTSAQKNPTAFYLCASSIGWEQFFGPGTRLTVL.

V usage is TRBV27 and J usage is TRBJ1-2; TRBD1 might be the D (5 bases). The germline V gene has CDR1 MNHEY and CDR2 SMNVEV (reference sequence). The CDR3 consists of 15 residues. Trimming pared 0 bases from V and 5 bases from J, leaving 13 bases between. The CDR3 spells CASSLSVWGKYGYTF. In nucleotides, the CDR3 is TGTGCCAGCAGTTTATCTGTTTGGGGGAAGTATGGCTACACCTTC.

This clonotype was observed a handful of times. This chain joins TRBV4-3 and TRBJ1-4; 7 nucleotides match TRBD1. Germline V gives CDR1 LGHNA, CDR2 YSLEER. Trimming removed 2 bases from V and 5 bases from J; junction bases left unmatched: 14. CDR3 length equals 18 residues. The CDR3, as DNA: TGCGCCAGCAGCCAACGGCCCGCCCTGGACAGGCTAAATGAAAAACTGTTTTTT. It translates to CASSQRPALDRLNEKLFF.